This T cell receptor beta chain stems from a study of T cells in Graves' hyperthyroidism and ophthalmopathy. Looking at the study overall: Staff took peripheral blood when the initial diagnosis was made, before any treatment began.

Study-level findings and limits: Median prediction lead before ophthalmopathy onset was about 6.3 months with the model.

The sample holds many counts of this clonotype. Its antigen is unidentified. Regions amplified from RNA transcripts were the TCR beta CDR3 regions. TCR CDR3 regions were first amplified by RT-PCR with HTBI primers. TCRdb re-analysed the multiplex PCR reads in MiXCR, keeping a single row per CDR3 protein. Of fewer than 900,000 distinct CDR3 sequences listed, around a sixth were seen once; the top ten hold around 17%. Pregnant or lactating patients were excluded, as were those with uncontrolled infection or other autoimmune disease. The blood sample dates from first hyperthyroidism diagnosis, preceding any ophthalmopathy symptoms. CDR3 size: 13 residues. Germline V gene lookup returns CDR1 LGHDT and CDR2 YNNKEL (reference sequence). Trimming pared 4 bases from V and 7 bases from J, leaving 10 bases between.

Sequenced input: blood. The sequence was obtained from a woman aged 45-59 years with Graves' hyperthyroidism that later progressed to Graves' ophthalmopathy. The chain combines TRBV3-1 with TRBJ1-4, with a possible D match to TRBD1 (6 bases). CDR3 bases: TGTGCCAGCAGCCCAGGGGCGCGTGAAAAACTGTTTTTT. Translating gives CASSPGAREKLFF.